Below, one TCR beta chain is given with its context. These data are taken from a study of T cells in Graves' hyperthyroidism and ophthalmopathy. The V and J ends lost 4 bases and 0 bases respectively, with 10 bases between them. Germline-derived CDR1 and CDR2 are SGDLS and YYNGEE. CDR3 length equals 14 residues. TCR beta CDR3 region amplification was performed from RNA transcripts. HTBI primers were the set used in a first-round RT-PCR of the TCR CDR3. Each CDR3 protein is one row after TCRdb ran MiXCR on the multiplex PCR reads. This sample has under 250,000 distinct CDR3 sequences; about 15% occur once, and the top ten carry 53%.

Sequencing input: blood. The source is a woman in her 50s with Graves' hyperthyroidism. The V and J genes are TRBV9 and TRBJ1-1; no firm D call. DNA for the CDR3: TGTGCCAGCAGCTCCACCGGGTTGAACACTGAAGCTTTCTTT. As protein: CASSSTGLNTEAFF.